This entry features one T cell receptor beta chain sequence. How the authors handled the data: It was from reference gene primer amplification that nucleated cell counts were estimated. This table comes from immunoSEQ multiplex PCR, and its TCRdb copy is limited to in-frame clones, with some not included. The V and J calls and clone size were taken over from that table, and D and trimming were inferred from the DNA. The sample lists 350,000 to 450,000 clones, more than 70% occurring once. The entry originates in a study of blood T cell repertoires in COVID-19. Study at large: The United States, Italy and Spain supplied acute and convalescent COVID-19 samples. The analysed material was cDNA or gDNA that came from T cells, B-cell-depleted T cells, or PBMCs.

Trimming removed 9 bases from V and 10 bases from J; junction bases left unmatched: 9. CDR1 MNHEY and CDR2 SVGAGI come from the germline V gene. The length of the CDR3 is 13 residues. The rearrangement joins TRBV6-5 to TRBJ1-6; 7 bases align to TRBD1. This TCR came from a man between 35 and 55 years old with acute or convalescent COVID-19. Material for sequencing was peripheral blood. The CDR3, as DNA: TGTGCCAGTATACAGGGGAAAGTGTCACCCCTCCACTTT. It specifies CASIQGKVSPLHF.